The T cell receptor beta chain described here comes from a study of read filtering for tumor transcriptome and immune sequencing (TCRdb year 2020). General notes on the study: The cohort was composed of 16 to 20 male and roughly 13 female patients, with a mean age of approximately 70 years and an age range of roughly 40 to 80. By revised international staging, fewer than ten patients were R-ISS I, under 20 were R-ISS II and roughly 7 were R-ISS III. After DNase treatment, whole-transcriptome libraries were prepared with the TruSeq RNA Access Library Prep Kit. TCR-region mapped reads per sample ranged from about 3.5 to 11 million with IR-seq versus only roughly 85 to 1273 with RNA-seq. Using the same bone marrow samples, the study compared TCR repertoires obtained by targeted immune repertoire sequencing with those obtained by bulk whole-transcriptome sequencing. One of the main goals was to work out a read-filtering strategy for immune repertoire data, in particular whether clonotypes backed by only a single read should be removed. What the authors observed across the whole study: Single-read clonotypes made up about 87% of clonotypes but approximately 3.5% of total reads in IR-seq, and less than 75% of clonotypes and 35% to 55% of reads in RNA-seq. The correlation between IR-seq and RNA-seq shared clonotype proportions rose when single-read clonotypes were removed. Compared with RNA-seq, IR-seq captured clonotypes at much higher depth and more reliably, and a smaller IR-seq throughput was enough to identify most shared clonotypes. The sorted CD138-negative fraction was composed of a mixed bone marrow immune population rather than of purified T cells.

Each patient had bone marrow sampled at the time of active disease. Bone marrow mononuclear cells were isolated by Ficoll-Hypaque density gradient centrifugation. Myeloma plasma cells were removed and CD138-negative cells were collected by negative selection after labeling with CD138 magnetic microbeads on a MACS separator. Flow cytometry on an Attune NxT with CD138 antibodies was used to check the purity of the isolated cells. TRIzol reagent was used to extract total RNA, and a NanoDrop spectrophotometer was used to quantify the extracted RNA. Paired RNA-seq and IR-seq were performed on the CD138-negative bone marrow sample of each patient. This clonotype has at least ten counts. Its antigen target is currently unknown. The record has no base qualities; no much larger clone is one base away. From cysteine to phenylalanine, the CDR3 is 12 amino acids long. The CDR3 DNA has 36 bases and is translated from base 1. Looking up the germline V gene yields CDR1 SGDLS and CDR2 YYNGEE. V is clipped by 4 bases and J by 0 bases, and the sequence between their germline boundaries is 4 bases long.

TCR libraries were built from approximately 400 ng RNA with the Immunoverse kit, using molecular barcoded adaptors covering alpha/delta and beta/gamma chains. TCR library preparation used the same RNA that went into transcriptome sequencing. Sequencing of the TCR libraries was done on an Illumina HiSeq 4000 with 2 x 150 cycles. As for how the authors treated the data: MiXCR aligned TCR reads to human V, D, J and C references and assembled the aligned reads into CDR3 clonotypes, with quality filtering and error correction included. Clonotype counts and gene usage diversity were analyzed with the tcR package in R. Raw mapping reads were checked after the RNA-seq reads had been mapped by STAR aligner version 2.5.3a onto the human GRCh37 genome. To test how sequencing depth affects detected clonotypes, IR-seq fastq files were randomly downsampled with Seqtk 1.3. TCRdb reran the public reads through fastp at Q25 and MiXCR, keeping productive beta chains. Each CDR3 protein appears once, grouped with its most common genes and DNA. TCRdb, not the authors, supplied the V and J calls. The sample has tens of thousands of distinct CDR3 sequences on record, roughly 20% of them singletons. Together, the top ten hold about 15% of the sample.

The source material was a population of CD138-negative cells sorted from bone marrow. The sample's cell subset or site label is to be understood as: bone marrow mononuclear cells depleted of CD138+ plasma/myeloma cells by negative magnetic selection. This receptor chain uses TRBV9 and TRBJ1-1; there is no confident call for the D gene. This clonotype was obtained from a donor aged 40 or older with multiple myeloma. The nucleotides are TGTGCCAGCAGCAAAATGAACACTGAAGCTTTCTTT. Its protein product is CASSKMNTEAFF.